The rows below give T cell receptor beta chains drawn from one sample of a study of cytomegalovirus exposure and HLA in healthy donors. Using immunoSEQ multiplex PCR, the repertoire was profiled, and TCRdb retains in-frame clones only, with some absent. The sample lists 110,000 to 150,000 clones, less than 85% seen once, with under 2.5% in the top ten. The sequencing sample was made of PBMCs. These receptors were collected from an older woman in good health and CMV-seropositive. The CDR3 runs from the conserved cysteine through the conserved F or W. D genes are given only for firm matches. Not all rows give a size; the values are once, few, many and, for expanded clones, a class.

D gene	V gene	J gene	clone size	CDR3 protein	CDR3 DNA
TRBD2	TRBV7-9	TRBJ2-1	few	CASTPWGGSSYNEQFF	TGTGCCAGCACTCCCTGGGGCGGGAGCTCCTACAATGAGCAGTTCTTC
TRBD2	TRBV7-9	TRBJ2-1	NA	CASVSSGMPWDEQFF	TGTGCCAGCGTCTCTAGCGGGATGCCCTGGGATGAGCAGTTCTTC
NA	TRBV7-2	TRBJ2-2	few	CASSFGGGGTGELFF	TGTGCCAGCAGCTTTGGGGGAGGGGGGACCGGGGAGCTGTTTTTT
NA	TRBV4-1	TRBJ2-1	few	CASSQGSRSSYNEQFF	TGCGCCAGCAGCCAAGGAAGTAGGAGCTCCTACAATGAGCAGTTCTTC
NA	TRBV30	TRBJ2-4	NA	CAWSDPARAKNIQYF	TGTGCCTGGAGTGATCCTGCCAGAGCCAAAAACATTCAGTACTTC
NA	TRBV29-1	TRBJ2-5	NA	CSVELGETQYF	TGCAGCGTTGAGCTAGGAGAGACCCAGTACTTC
NA	TRBV19	TRBJ1-1	NA	CASSRTAEAFF	TGTGCCAGTAGCAGGACAGCCGAAGCTTTCTTT
NA	TRBV5-5	TRBJ2-1	few	CASSLTSDQQFF	TGTGCCAGCAGCTTGACCAGCGATCAGCAGTTCTTC
NA	TRBV5-1	TRBJ2-3	NA	CASSLRPSPDTQYF	TGCGCCAGCAGCTTGAGGCCTAGCCCAGATACGCAGTATTTT
TRBD1	TRBV28	TRBJ1-1	NA	CASSSPGGGTEAFF	TGTGCCAGCAGTTCCCCAGGGGGCGGAACTGAAGCTTTCTTT
NA	TRBV28	TRBJ2-3	NA	CASRGGTSPLTQYF	TGTGCCAGCAGGGGAGGGACATCGCCTCTTACGCAGTATTTT
TRBD2	TRBV6-6	TRBJ2-1	NA	CASSYSREAYNEQFF	TGTGCCAGCAGTTACTCGCGGGAGGCATACAATGAGCAGTTCTTC
TRBD1	TRBV29-1	TRBJ2-3	few	CSVVGTGGSSTDTQYF	TGCAGCGTTGTGGGGACAGGGGGCTCTAGCACAGATACGCAGTATTTT
TRBD2	TRBV5-6	TRBJ2-2	NA	CASSFIGGRDTGELFF	TGTGCCAGCAGCTTTATCGGGGGGAGGGACACCGGGGAGCTGTTTTTT
TRBD2	TRBV5-1	TRBJ2-1	NA	CASSLPTSGRNEQFF	TGCGCCAGCAGCTTGCCGACTAGCGGGAGAAATGAGCAGTTCTTC
TRBD1	TRBV5-1	TRBJ1-1	few	CASSFRTGTEAFF	TGCGCCAGCAGCTTTCGGACAGGGACTGAAGCTTTCTTT
NA	TRBV6-5	TRBJ1-2	few	CASSYSGGGYTF	TGTGCCAGCAGTTACTCGGGAGGGGGCTACACCTTC
NA	TRBV29-1	TRBJ2-7	few	CSVDRAGEQYF	TGCAGCGTTGACAGGGCCGGGGAGCAGTACTTC
NA	TRBV5-1	TRBJ1-1	NA	CASSPGQTNTEAFF	TGCGCCAGCAGCCCCGGACAGACGAACACTGAAGCTTTCTTT
TRBD2	TRBV4-2	TRBJ2-7	few	CASSGLAGGKYEQYF	TGTGCCAGCAGCGGACTAGCGGGAGGGAAGTACGAGCAGTACTTC
TRBD2	TRBV5-1	TRBJ2-2	few	CASSLAASGAITGELFF	TGCGCCAGCAGCTTGGCCGCTAGCGGGGCAATTACCGGGGAGCTGTTTTTT
NA	TRBV28	TRBJ1-1	NA	CASSFSTVLWAFF	TGTGCCAGCAGTTTTTCGACAGTCCTGTGGGCTTTCTTT
TRBD2	TRBV11-2	TRBJ2-7	once	CASSLVGPSGALYEQYF	TGTGCCAGCAGCTTAGTCGGGCCTAGCGGGGCCCTCTACGAGCAGTACTTC
NA	TRBV28	TRBJ2-7	NA	CASSPPAYEQYF	TGTGCCAGCAGCCCTCCGGCCTACGAGCAGTACTTC
NA	TRBV9	TRBJ2-1	NA	CASIAPGPPRGEQFF	TGTGCCAGCATTGCCCCGGGACCCCCCAGGGGTGAGCAGTTCTTC